The rows below give T cell receptor beta chains drawn from one sample of a study of regulatory T cells in long-lasting Graves disease. TCRdb recomputed calls from the multiplex PCR reads with MiXCR, one row per CDR3 protein. The sample consists of around 320,000 distinct CDR3 sequences, 15% to 20% of them appearing once. The data also belong to a second study, concerning T cells in Graves' hyperthyroidism and ophthalmopathy.

The sequences come from peripheral blood mononuclear cells (PBMCs), collected at new diagnosis, from a patient treated with antithyroid drugs. The receptor source for this set is a middle-aged man with Graves disease. The CDR3 runs from the conserved cysteine through the conserved F or W. A D gene is named only where the DNA matches it firmly. Clone size is stated in some rows and not others, as once, few, many or a class when expanded.

clone_size,cdr3_length,d_call,v_call,j_call,cdr3_aa,cdr3_nt
few,14,NA,TRBV20-1,TRBJ2-3,CSVRRGPATDTQYF,TGCAGTGTACGGCGGGGCCCAGCCACAGATACGCAGTATTTT
many,16,TRBD2,TRBV11-2,TRBJ2-1,CASSPRGSGGRNEQFF,TGTGCCAGCAGCCCTCGGGGTAGCGGGGGACGTAATGAGCAGTTCTTC
few,13,NA,TRBV6-2/TRBV6-3,TRBJ1-6,CASSYRGTSPLHF,TGTGCCAGCAGTTACCGGGGGACGTCACCCCTCCACTTT
once,14,NA,TRBV5-1,TRBJ1-2,CASSLGDGYYGYTF,TGCGCCAGCAGCTTGGGGGACGGATACTATGGCTACACCTTC
many,15,TRBD2,TRBV20-1,TRBJ2-1,CSALSRGGSYNEQFF,TGCAGTGCACTCTCCCGGGGGGGCTCCTACAATGAGCAGTTCTTC
NA,15,NA,TRBV11-2,TRBJ1-1,CASSSFGGAITEAFF,TGTGCCAGCAGCTCCTTCGGGGGGGCCATCACTGAAGCTTTCTTT
many,14,NA,TRBV5-1,TRBJ1-2,CASSFGGIWDGYTF,TGCGCCAGCAGCTTCGGGGGTATATGGGATGGCTACACCTTC
many,14,NA,TRBV27,TRBJ2-7,CASSPPGLAYEQYF,TGTGCCAGCAGCCCCCCCGGACTCGCTTACGAGCAGTACTTC
once,12,TRBD1,TRBV3-1,TRBJ1-4,CASSQILGQQSF,TGTGCCAGCAGCCAAATTTTGGGACAGCAGAGTTTT
few,15,TRBD1,TRBV4-1,TRBJ2-7,CASSHEDRGLGEQYF,TGCGCCAGCAGCCATGAGGACAGGGGGCTAGGCGAGCAGTACTTC
NA,15,TRBD1,TRBV2,TRBJ2-6,CASRDRASGANVLTF,TGTGCCAGCCGGGACAGGGCCTCTGGGGCCAACGTCCTGACTTTC
many,18,NA,TRBV2,TRBJ1-6,CASSRELTSGSYNSPLHF,TGTGCCAGCAGTCGGGAGTTGACAAGTGGATCCTATAATTCACCCCTCCACTTT
many,13,NA,TRBV11-1,TRBJ2-3,CASSLSPRDTQYF,TGTGCCAGCAGCTTATCCCCCCGGGATACGCAGTATTTT
many,11,NA,TRBV20-1,TRBJ2-5,CSASLGETQYF,TGCAGTGCTAGTTTGGGAGAGACCCAGTACTTC
many,15,NA,TRBV18,TRBJ2-2,CASSPFREDTGELFF,TGTGCCAGCTCACCATTTAGGGAGGACACCGGGGAGCTGTTTTTT
NA,13,TRBD1,TRBV6-1,TRBJ2-2,CASKDRVIGELFF,TGTGCCAGCAAAGACAGGGTGATCGGGGAGCTGTTTTTT
many,15,TRBD2,TRBV7-2,TRBJ2-7,CASSRSRGGRYEQYF,TGTGCCAGCAGCCGATCACGGGGGGGCCGATACGAGCAGTACTTC
NA,15,NA,TRBV6-2/TRBV6-3,TRBJ2-1,CASSYSGGRGAEQFF,TGTGCCAGCAGTTACTCCGGGGGGCGCGGGGCGGAGCAGTTCTTC
few,12,NA,TRBV30,TRBJ2-3,CAWSTGGDTQYF,TGTGCCTGGAGCACCGGGGGAGATACGCAGTATTTT
many,16,NA,TRBV6-1,TRBJ2-1,CASSTLPGSSYNEQFF,TGTGCCAGCAGCACCCTGCCTGGAAGCTCCTACAATGAGCAGTTCTTC
NA,14,NA,TRBV5-1,TRBJ1-6,CASSLRTGNSPLHF,TGCGCCAGCAGCTTGCGGACGGGGAATTCACCCCTCCACTTT
many,12,NA,TRBV11-2,TRBJ2-7,CASSLRHYEQYF,TGTGCCAGCAGCTTAAGACACTACGAGCAGTACTTC
few,15,TRBD2,TRBV11-3,TRBJ2-2,CASGHSGGNTGELFF,TGTGCCAGCGGGCACAGCGGGGGGAACACCGGGGAGCTGTTTTTT
many,16,TRBD1,TRBV6-2/TRBV6-3,TRBJ1-6,CASSYSRQGYNSPLHF,TGTGCCAGCAGTTACTCGAGACAGGGCTATAATTCACCCCTCCACTTT
many,12,NA,TRBV28,TRBJ1-2,CASSLGGYGYTF,TGTGCCAGCAGTTTAGGGGGTTATGGCTACACCTTC
NA,17,NA,TRBV4-2,TRBJ1-6,CASSQADGNSFNSPLHF,TGTGCCAGCAGCCAAGCCGACGGGAATAGTTTTAATTCACCCCTCCACTTT
many,14,NA,TRBV5-1,TRBJ2-7,CASSLERFPYEQYF,TGCGCCAGCAGCTTAGAGCGATTCCCCTACGAGCAGTACTTC
NA,13,NA,TRBV10-3,TRBJ1-1,CASAREMNTEAFF,TGTGCCAGTGCAAGGGAAATGAACACTGAAGCTTTCTTT
few,16,TRBD2,TRBV27,TRBJ2-7,CASSPTSGRGTYEQYF,TGTGCCAGCAGTCCCACTTCGGGGCGGGGGACCTACGAGCAGTACTTC
NA,11,NA,TRBV28,TRBJ2-4,CASSFIGGRGF,TGTGCCAGCAGTTTTATAGGCGGAAGAGGCTTC
few,15,NA,TRBV28,TRBJ2-1,CASSFFIPAGGGAFF,TGTGCCAGCAGTTTTTTTATCCCAGCAGGAGGGGGTGCGTTCTTC
many,13,NA,TRBV7-2,TRBJ1-6,CASSLVEGSPLHF,TGTGCCAGCAGCTTAGTTGAGGGTTCACCCCTCCACTTT
NA,12,NA,TRBV30,TRBJ2-5,CAWGEGVKTQYF,TGTGCCTGGGGAGAGGGGGTCAAGACCCAGTACTTC
many,16,TRBD2,TRBV9,TRBJ2-1,CASSVSASGGMDEQFF,TGTGCCAGCAGCGTATCCGCCAGCGGGGGAATGGATGAGCAGTTCTTC
many,17,TRBD2,TRBV12-3/TRBV12-4,TRBJ2-1,CASSPEGLAGFYNEQFF,TGTGCCAGCAGTCCCGAGGGACTAGCGGGGTTCTACAATGAGCAGTTCTTC
many,18,NA,TRBV11-2,TRBJ1-1,CASSLRLVPTERNTEAFF,TGTGCCAGCAGCTTAAGATTAGTCCCCACAGAGAGGAACACTGAAGCTTTCTTT
NA,18,TRBD1,TRBV15,TRBJ2-2,CATSRDRGRGSSTGELFF,TGTGCCACCAGCAGAGATCGTGGCAGGGGGTCAAGCACCGGGGAGCTGTTTTTT
few,13,NA,TRBV5-1,TRBJ2-2,CASSQQGPGELFF,TGCGCCAGCAGCCAACAGGGACCCGGGGAGCTGTTTTTT
many,16,TRBD1,TRBV15,TRBJ2-1,CATSRDFRGPYNEQFF,TGTGCCACCAGCAGAGATTTCAGGGGGCCCTACAATGAGCAGTTCTTC
many,14,TRBD2,TRBV9,TRBJ2-5,CASSKGLAGETQYF,TGTGCCAGCAGCAAGGGACTAGCGGGAGAGACCCAGTACTTC
many,13,NA,TRBV6-1,TRBJ1-5,CASSEPENQPQHF,TGTGCCAGCAGTGAACCCGAGAATCAGCCCCAGCATTTT
many,15,TRBD1,TRBV6-1,TRBJ2-3,CASSLGQGETDTQYF,TGTGCCAGCAGTCTAGGACAGGGGGAGACAGATACGCAGTATTTT
few,15,TRBD1,TRBV6-1,TRBJ2-2,CASSGGDRGTGELFF,TGTGCCAGCAGTGGAGGGGACAGGGGCACCGGGGAGCTGTTTTTT
many,14,TRBD1,TRBV2,TRBJ2-2,CASSPGQYTGELFF,TGTGCCAGCAGCCCGGGACAGTATACCGGGGAGCTGTTTTTT
many,12,NA,TRBV12-3/TRBV12-4,TRBJ2-7,CASSLTGQHGVF,TGTGCCAGCAGTCTCACCGGACAACACGGGGTATTC
few,15,NA,TRBV5-1,TRBJ2-5,CASSSGTGTVGTQYF,TGTGCCAGCAGCTCAGGCACAGGGACGGTTGGCACCCAGTACTTC
few,17,NA,TRBV19,TRBJ1-1,CASSLSSGWILNTEAFF,TGTGCCAGTAGTCTCAGCAGCGGGTGGATTTTGAACACTGAAGCTTTCTTT
many,18,TRBD2,TRBV7-2,TRBJ2-3,CASSLGGLAGGIPDTQYF,TGTGCCAGCAGCTTAGGCGGACTAGCGGGGGGGATTCCAGATACGCAGTATTTT
few,15,NA,TRBV20-1,TRBJ1-5,CSARSGAFGNQPQHF,TGCAGTGCTAGAAGCGGGGCTTTTGGCAATCAGCCCCAGCATTTT
many,14,TRBD1,TRBV29-1,TRBJ2-7,CSVEEGQGAGGQYF,TGCAGCGTTGAAGAGGGACAGGGGGCTGGCGGGCAGTACTTC
NA,19,NA,TRBV15,TRBJ1-6,CATSEALSRGRSYNSPLHF,TGTGCCACTAGCGAGGCGCTTTCGAGGGGCAGGTCCTATAATTCACCCCTCCACTTT
few,13,NA,TRBV11-2,TRBJ1-6,CASSLDPGPALHF,TGTGCCAGCAGCTTAGACCCTGGTCCGGCCCTCCACTTT